The rows below give T cell receptor beta chains drawn from one sample of a study of blood T cell repertoires in COVID-19. The repertoire was sequenced with immunoSEQ multiplex PCR; TCRdb's copy has only in-frame clones and lacks some. The table lists about 100,000 clones, roughly nine tenths of them singletons, with approximately 2% in the top ten. What was sequenced was peripheral blood. The receptors stem from a man in his forties or fifties with active COVID-19. Both conserved end residues are part of each CDR3. D genes are given only for firm matches. Size is stated for part of the rows, as once, few or many counts, or as a class when the clone is expanded.

D: TRBD2; V: TRBV10-3; J: TRBJ2-4; size: few; DNA: TGTGCCATCAGTGACACTAGCGGGAGAAATCTAGCCAAAAACATTCAGTACTTC; CDR3: CAISDTSGRNLAKNIQYF
D: -; V: TRBV9; J: TRBJ1-2; size: -; DNA: TGTGCCAGCAGCGTAGCACAGGGTAGTGGCTACACCTTC; CDR3: CASSVAQGSGYTF
D: -; V: TRBV4-1; J: TRBJ1-4; size: -; DNA: TGCGCCAGCGGTTCCACACAGAGTAATGAAAAACTGTTTTTT; CDR3: CASGSTQSNEKLFF
D: TRBD2; V: TRBV9; J: TRBJ2-3; size: -; DNA: TGTGCCAGCAGCGCCGGGCGGGGGGGTGTCCGGTCGCAGTATTTT; CDR3: CASSAGRGGVRSQYF
D: -; V: TRBV14; J: TRBJ1-3; size: few; DNA: TGTGCCAGCAGCCGACACCTCTCTGGAAACACCATATATTTT; CDR3: CASSRHLSGNTIYF
D: -; V: TRBV24-1; J: TRBJ2-3; size: -; DNA: TGTGCCACCAGGGGGCGTGGGGCCCCGGATACGCAGTATTTT; CDR3: CATRGRGAPDTQYF
D: -; V: TRBV7-3; J: TRBJ2-2; size: -; DNA: TGTGCCAGCAGCTTATTAGTCAGCGGTGGCGGGGAGCTGTTTTTT; CDR3: CASSLLVSGGGELFF
D: -; V: TRBV9; J: TRBJ2-1; size: -; DNA: TGTGCCAGCAGCGTAGGTGTTACCGGGGATGAGCAGTTCTTC; CDR3: CASSVGVTGDEQFF
D: -; V: TRBV2; J: TRBJ2-4; size: -; DNA: TGTGCCAGCAGTGAAGGAGAGGTTGAAATTCAGTACTTC; CDR3: CASSEGEVEIQYF
D: -; V: TRBV7-2; J: TRBJ1-1; size: -; DNA: TGTGCCAGCAGCAGAGGACAGATGAACACTGAAGCTTTCTTT; CDR3: CASSRGQMNTEAFF
D: -; V: TRBV19; J: TRBJ1-6; size: -; DNA: TGTGCCAGTAACGGCAGGTGGAATTCACCCCTCCACTTT; CDR3: CASNGRWNSPLHF
D: TRBD2; V: TRBV29-1; J: TRBJ2-1; size: -; DNA: TGCAGCGTGGGAGGGACTAGCGGGAGGGCAAGGAATGAGCAGTTCTTC; CDR3: CSVGGTSGRARNEQFF
D: -; V: TRBV7-9; J: TRBJ2-3; size: -; DNA: TGTGCCAGCAGCTTCGGGGGTAGTAACACAGATACGCAGTATTTT; CDR3: CASSFGGSNTDTQYF
D: TRBD1; V: TRBV5-1; J: TRBJ2-1; size: -; DNA: TGCGCCAGCAGACCGGGACAGCCGAACAATGAGCAGTTCTTC; CDR3: CASRPGQPNNEQFF
D: -; V: TRBV6-5; J: TRBJ2-1; size: -; DNA: TGTGCCAGCAAGTACCGGGGAAGCTCCTACAATGAGCAGTTCTTC; CDR3: CASKYRGSSYNEQFF
D: TRBD2; V: TRBV5-1; J: TRBJ2-7; size: -; DNA: TGCGCCAGCAGCCCGGGGGGGGGCGACTCCTACGAGCAGTACTTC; CDR3: CASSPGGGDSYEQYF
D: TRBD1; V: TRBV18; J: TRBJ1-1; size: -; DNA: TGTGCCAGCTCACAAGGGACAGGCTACATGAACACTGAAGCTTTCTTT; CDR3: CASSQGTGYMNTEAFF
D: TRBD1; V: TRBV2; J: TRBJ1-1; size: -; DNA: TGTGCCAGCAGTTCAGGGGGGCCGAACACTGAAGCTTTCTTT; CDR3: CASSSGGPNTEAFF
D: TRBD1; V: TRBV6-5; J: TRBJ2-7; size: -; DNA: TGTGCCAGCAGTATACAGGGGGCTTCCCCTTACGAGCAGTACTTC; CDR3: CASSIQGASPYEQYF
D: TRBD2; V: TRBV2; J: TRBJ2-3; size: -; DNA: TGTGCCAGCAGTGCGAGGATAGCGGGGACAGATACGCAGTATTTT; CDR3: CASSARIAGTDTQYF
D: -; V: TRBV9; J: TRBJ2-1; size: -; DNA: TGTGCCAGCTCGGATACGGGAGCCTACAATGAGCAGTTCTTC; CDR3: CASSDTGAYNEQFF
D: -; V: TRBV9; J: TRBJ1-6; size: -; DNA: TGTGCCAGCAGCGTAGGGTTGGGAGTTTTTGAACCCCTCCACTTT; CDR3: CASSVGLGVFEPLHF
D: -; V: TRBV6-2/TRBV6-3; J: TRBJ1-4; size: -; DNA: TGTGCCAGCAGTTACTTGAGGGGGGGCGAAAAACTGTTTTTT; CDR3: CASSYLRGGEKLFF
D: -; V: TRBV5-8; J: TRBJ2-1; size: -; DNA: TGTGCCAGCAGCCCGTACCAGGGAAGCTCCTACAATGAGCAGTTCTTC; CDR3: CASSPYQGSSYNEQFF
D: -; V: TRBV7-9; J: TRBJ2-2; size: once; DNA: TGTGCCAGCAGCTTCCAGGGAACCGGGGAGCTGTTTTTT; CDR3: CASSFQGTGELFF
D: TRBD1; V: TRBV6-5; J: TRBJ1-2; size: few; DNA: TGTGCCAGCAGTCTTTCAGGGGGCAATAGAGGCTACACCTTC; CDR3: CASSLSGGNRGYTF
D: -; V: TRBV6-2/TRBV6-3; J: TRBJ1-3; size: -; DNA: TGTGCCAGCAGTTACTCGTTGGGGAGGCAACCCGGAAACACCATATATTTT; CDR3: CASSYSLGRQPGNTIYF
D: TRBD2; V: TRBV6-5; J: TRBJ2-1; size: -; DNA: TGTGCCAGCAGTTACAATCTCGGGGGGGGCACCAATGAGCAGTTCTTC; CDR3: CASSYNLGGGTNEQFF
D: -; V: TRBV6-5; J: TRBJ2-2; size: -; DNA: TGTGCCAGCAGTTACTCCATTAGATACACCGGGGAGCTGTTTTTT; CDR3: CASSYSIRYTGELFF
D: -; V: TRBV18; J: TRBJ1-1; size: once; DNA: TGTGCCAGCTCACCTAGGGGTTCTGGGGCGAACACTGAAGCTTTCTTT; CDR3: CASSPRGSGANTEAFF
D: -; V: TRBV6-5; J: TRBJ1-5; size: -; DNA: TGTGCCAGCAGTTCTCGGGGGGTCCATCAGCCCCAGCATTTT; CDR3: CASSSRGVHQPQHF
D: TRBD2; V: TRBV4-1; J: TRBJ2-3; size: -; DNA: TGCGCCAGCAGCCTTCGAGGAGCGGGGGTCAGCACAGATACGCAGTATTTT; CDR3: CASSLRGAGVSTDTQYF
D: -; V: TRBV30; J: TRBJ1-1; size: -; DNA: TGTGCCTGGAGAACAACCGGGGGCACTGAAGCTTTCTTT; CDR3: CAWRTTGGTEAFF
D: TRBD2; V: TRBV7-3; J: TRBJ2-5; size: -; DNA: TGTGCCAGCAGCTTAACAGGGAGGGGACTAGCCTCGGGAGAGACCCAGTACTTC; CDR3: CASSLTGRGLASGETQYF
D: -; V: TRBV7-2; J: TRBJ2-1; size: -; DNA: TGTGCCAGCAGCTTAGGTAGCTCCTACAATGAGCAGTTCTTC; CDR3: CASSLGSSYNEQFF
D: -; V: TRBV19; J: TRBJ1-6; size: -; DNA: TGTGCCAGTAACCAAGCGGTCTTGAATTCACCCCTCCACTTT; CDR3: CASNQAVLNSPLHF
D: TRBD1; V: TRBV5-1; J: TRBJ2-2; size: -; DNA: TGCGCCAGCAGCTTGAGACAGGGGGAGGCCGGGGAGCTGTTTTTT; CDR3: CASSLRQGEAGELFF
D: TRBD2; V: TRBV5-1; J: TRBJ2-1; size: once; DNA: TGCGCCAGCAGCTTGGAACCGAGCGGGAGAGGGCATGAGCAGTTCTTC; CDR3: CASSLEPSGRGHEQFF
D: -; V: TRBV29-1; J: TRBJ2-3; size: -; DNA: TGCAGCGTTGGGGCTCCAGATACGCAGTATTTT; CDR3: CSVGAPDTQYF
D: -; V: TRBV9; J: TRBJ2-7; size: -; DNA: TGTGCCAGCAGCGTTGGTCAGGGCCTCACGGAGCAGTACTTC; CDR3: CASSVGQGLTEQYF
D: -; V: TRBV5-1; J: TRBJ2-3; size: -; DNA: TGCGCCAGCACCGGGGAGCACACAGATACGCAGTATTTT; CDR3: CASTGEHTDTQYF
D: TRBD1; V: TRBV28; J: TRBJ2-3; size: -; DNA: TGTGCCAGCACCTCAGGACAGGACCAGTATTCCGATACGCAGTATTTT; CDR3: CASTSGQDQYSDTQYF
D: -; V: TRBV3-1/TRBV3-2; J: TRBJ2-5; size: -; DNA: TGTGCCAGCAGCGAGATAGAGACCCAGTACTTC; CDR3: CASSEIETQYF
D: -; V: TRBV9; J: TRBJ2-5; size: -; DNA: TGTGCCAGCAGCGCCCTCAGGGGACCCCAAGAGACCCAGTACTTC; CDR3: CASSALRGPQETQYF
D: -; V: TRBV3-1/TRBV3-2; J: TRBJ2-7; size: -; DNA: TGTGCCAGCAGCCAAGGACCGATTAGCGATGAGCAGTACTTC; CDR3: CASSQGPISDEQYF
D: -; V: TRBV7-9; J: TRBJ2-1; size: -; DNA: TGTGCCAGCAGCTTTGACAGATACCCCTACAATGAGCAGTTCTTC; CDR3: CASSFDRYPYNEQFF
D: TRBD2; V: TRBV28; J: TRBJ2-1; size: -; DNA: TGTGCCAGCAGTTTGGGCGGGAGCGGGAGGAGTGAGCAGTTCTTC; CDR3: CASSLGGSGRSEQFF
D: -; V: TRBV9; J: TRBJ2-2; size: -; DNA: TGTGCCAGCAGCCCCCAAGCCAGGATGAACACCGGGGAGCTGTTTTTT; CDR3: CASSPQARMNTGELFF
D: -; V: TRBV21-1; J: TRBJ1-6; size: -; DNA: TGTGCCAGCAGCAAAGAGGCCTTTTCAGGGGATTCACCCCTCCACTTT; CDR3: CASSKEAFSGDSPLHF
D: TRBD2; V: TRBV2; J: TRBJ2-3; size: -; DNA: TGTGCCAGCAGTAAAGAGACTAGCGGGAGGGCCGGGAATACGCAGTATTTT; CDR3: CASSKETSGRAGNTQYF
D: -; V: TRBV24-1; J: TRBJ2-3; size: -; DNA: TGTGCCACCAGTGAGGAAGGCAGGGGTTCATATACGCAGTATTTT; CDR3: CATSEEGRGSYTQYF
D: -; V: TRBV10-1; J: TRBJ2-5; size: -; DNA: TGCGCCAGCACTGGGACTCCAGAGACCCAGTACTTC; CDR3: CASTGTPETQYF